The 25 T cell receptor beta chains in this list originate from one sample, sequenced in a study of blood T cells in healthy people across ages. Together with a sample-barcoded 5' primer, a J-beta primer mix was included in a second PCR lasting about 6 to 11 cycles. TCRdb redid the calling of the 5' RACE reads with MiXCR, one entry per CDR3 protein. The sample consists of about 1.5 million distinct CDR3 sequences, approximately 42% of them appearing once. Sequencing used blood. These TCRs come from a woman aged 18-29 years in good health.

This rearrangement joins TRBV27 to TRBJ2-7; D is unresolved. In germline, CDR1 is MNHEY, CDR2 SMNVEV (reference sequence). Trimming left V 2 bases short and J 2 bases short, with 7 bases between. The CDR3 totals 13 residues. CDR3 sequence (DNA): TGTGCCAGCAGTTTAAATGGGCCCTACGAGCAGTACTTC. Translation gives CASSLNGPYEQYF.

With regard to this clonotype: At one of its ends the junction is not consistent with the germline gene, which may arise from a read error. The CDR3 DNA follows: TGTGCCAGCAGCTCTCAGGACCAGGCTGGCCACACCTTC. Translating it yields CASSSQDQAGHTF. The chain employs TRBV12-3 or TRBV12-4 and TRBJ1-2; no firm D call. CDR3 length: 13 amino acids.

This clonotype was recorded a few times. The V call is TRBV7-9, the J call TRBJ2-3; the match to TRBD1 covers 9 bases. The germline V gene has CDR1 SEHNR and CDR2 FQNEAQ (reference sequence). Trimming removed 1 base from V and 3 bases from J; junction bases left unmatched: 8. The CDR3 has 17 amino acids. The CDR3 loop is CASSLGLGTGMTDTQYF. CDR3 bases: TGTGCCAGCAGCTTAGGGCTGGGGACAGGGATGACAGATACGCAGTATTTT.

This chain connects TRBV12-3 or TRBV12-4 to TRBJ1-6; D might be TRBD1 (5 bases). Trimming pared 2 bases from V and 9 bases from J, leaving 11 bases between. The CDR3 totals 14 residues. The CDR3 region has the DNA TGTGCCAGCAGTTTATACGGAAGGGGTTCACCCCTCCACTTT. Translating gives CASSLYGRGSPLHF.

This clonotype was seen repeatedly, ten times or more. The chain has TRBV5-1 and TRBJ2-7, with D possibly TRBD1 on 5 matching bases. The CDR3 contains 15 residues. CDR1 is SGHRS and CDR2 is YFSETQ in the germline V gene. The germline V and J ends were trimmed by 4 bases and 5 bases, with 19 bases remaining between them. The CDR3 reads CASSPGHRASHEQYF. CDR3 sequence (DNA): TGCGCCAGCAGCCCTGGACACCGCGCTTCCCACGAGCAGTACTTC.

The chain employs TRBV6-2 or TRBV6-3 and TRBJ2-1, with 9 bases that match TRBD1. The CDR3 extends over 17 amino acids. Trimming removed 0 bases from V and 1 base from J; junction bases left unmatched: 4. The V gene's germline CDR1 is MNHEY and CDR2 SVGEGT. The CDR3 sequence is CASSYSLQGASYNEQFF. CDR3 DNA: TGTGCCAGCAGTTACTCATTACAGGGGGCATCCTACAATGAGCAGTTCTTC.

V usage is TRBV10-3 and J usage is TRBJ2-2; TRBD1 or TRBD2 may be the D gene (6 bases each). CDR3 length: 14 residues. V was shortened by 3 bases and J by 7 bases, with 12 bases between the two germline ends. CDR1 ENHRY and CDR2 SYGVKD come from the germline V gene. The CDR3 here is CAISDPGAGGELFF. For the CDR3, the DNA is TGTGCCATCAGTGACCCGGGGGCGGGCGGGGAGCTGTTTTTT.

Ten or more counts support this clonotype. The rearrangement joins TRBV12-3 or TRBV12-4 to TRBJ2-3, with 9 bases that match TRBD1. V was clipped by 6 bases and J by 1 base; unmatched bases: 2. CDR3 length: 14 residues. This CDR3 reads CASSWTGGTDTQYF. CDR3 in DNA: TGTGCCAGCAGCTGGACAGGGGGCACAGATACGCAGTATTTT.

The chain couples TRBV18 to TRBJ2-1, with TRBD1 matching over 7 bases. V lost 3 bases and J lost 6; bases outside the gene matches: 2. Germline assignment: CDR1 KGHSH and CDR2 LQKENI. This CDR3 region has 13 residues. Here the CDR3 DNA reads TGTGCCAGCTCACCGGGACAGATCAATGAGCAGTTCTTC. Protein product: CASSPGQINEQFF.

This chain joins TRBV20-1 and TRBJ2-1; D gene uncertain. Germline V gene lookup returns CDR1 DFQATT and CDR2 SNEGSKA (reference sequence). CDR3 size: 11 residues. The germline V and J ends were trimmed by 6 bases and 5 bases, with 8 bases remaining between them. The CDR3 DNA is TGCAGTGCAGTGGGGAACAATGAGCAGTTCTTC. This codes for CSAVGNNEQFF.

This clonotype was recorded a few times. The gene calls are TRBV29-1 and TRBJ1-3; D unresolved. The V gene lost 4 bases and the J gene lost 0 bases, with 7 bases spanning the gap. The CDR3 has 13 residues. The germline V gene encodes CDR1 SQVTM and CDR2 ANQGSEA. The CDR3 coding sequence is TGCAGCGTTGCTGACCCCTCTGGAAACACCATATATTTT. Amino acid sequence: CSVADPSGNTIYF.

The V and J genes are TRBV28 and TRBJ2-7; the D gene is possibly TRBD2 (5 bases). Germline CDR1 reads MDHEN; CDR2 reads SYDVKM. Trimming stripped 3 bases from V and 5 bases from J, with 14 bases between. The CDR3 runs 14 residues. CDR3 bases: TGTGCCAGCAGTTTCGCGGGTCCCGGGGACGAGCAGTACTTC. Protein sequence: CASSFAGPGDEQYF. Using reference TRBV28 and TRBJ2-7 for the parts outside the CDR3, the full variable domain is DVKVTQSSRYLVKRTGEKVFLECVQDMDHENMFWYRQDPGLGLRLIYFSYDVKMKEKGDIPEGYSVSREKKERFSLILESASTNQTSMYLCASSFAGPGDEQYFGPGTRLTVT.

This chain connects TRBV13 to TRBJ2-1; D possibly corresponds to TRBD1 (6 bases). The CDR3 is 15 residues long. CDR1 and CDR2 (germline): PRHDT, FYEKMQ (reference sequence). Between the trimmed V and J ends, which lost 4 bases and 2 bases, there was a span of 12 bases. The CDR3 reads CASSYPQGTYNEQFF. The CDR3 DNA follows: TGTGCCAGCAGCTACCCACAGGGAACCTACAATGAGCAGTTCTTC.

The chain uses TRBV2 and TRBJ2-2; D possibly matches TRBD1 or TRBD2 (5 bases each). The CDR3 consists of 16 residues. Trimming removed 3 bases at V and 4 bases at J, with 15 bases between. Germline V lookup: CDR1 SNHLY, CDR2 FYNNEI. Here the CDR3 DNA reads TGTGCCAGCAGTGACCAGGGCGGAGGCGGCACCGGGGAGCTGTTTTTT. Amino acid sequence: CASSDQGGGGTGELFF.

With respect to this clonotype: A much larger clonotype is one base distant, so this may be a read error. The V gene is TRBV4-2, the J gene TRBJ2-1; D remains ambiguous. Gene TRBJ2-7 matches the end of the DNA better, so the J call may be wrong. The germline V gene encodes CDR1 LGHNA and CDR2 YNFKEQ. This CDR3 has 15 residues. CDR3 in DNA: TGTGCCAGCAGCCAAGTGGCGAAAACCTACAATGAGCAGTACTTC. It encodes CASSQVAKTYNEQYF.

The chain has TRBV6-5 and TRBJ2-5; 8 nucleotides match TRBD2. Germline CDR1 is MNHEY and CDR2 is SVGAGI. The CDR3 spans 14 residues. Germline trimming cut 2 bases from V and 11 bases from J; bases unmatched to any gene: 10. CDR3 coding DNA: TGTGCCAGCAGTTACGGCGGGGGGACTAGAGAGCAGTACTTC. Amino acids: CASSYGGGTREQYF.

This chain joins TRBV12-3 or TRBV12-4 and TRBJ2-7, with a weak D call TRBD2 (5 bases). The DNA end favors TRBJ2-5, so the J call may be wrong. CDR3 size: 13 residues. The DNA of the CDR3 is TGTGCCAGCAGTTTGGTGAACGGGAAGACCCAGTACTTC. It yields the protein CASSLVNGKTQYF.

The sample holds a few counts of this clonotype. Relative to the germline gene, one junction end is altered; a read error may explain this. The chain links TRBV27 to TRBJ2-7; 7 bases line up with TRBD1. Per germline, CDR1 MNHEY and CDR2 SMNVEV (reference sequence). This CDR3 spans 14 amino acids. The CDR3 bases are TGTGCCAGCGGTTTGGGGACAGAGGACTACGAGCAGTACTTC. Its translation is CASGLGTEDYEQYF.

This clonotype turned up a few times. The rearrangement uses TRBV29-1 and TRBJ2-1; 7 bases fit TRBD2. J was trimmed by 4 bases and V by 4 bases; bases with no gene match: 16. The CDR3 spans 17 residues. In germline, CDR1 is SQVTM, CDR2 ANQGSEA. CDR3 in amino acids: CSVVSFRGPGGYNEQFF. In DNA form, the CDR3 reads TGCAGCGTTGTTTCATTCCGGGGACCGGGGGGTTACAATGAGCAGTTCTTC.

The rearrangement links TRBV19 to TRBJ1-2, with no clear D. V gave up 4 bases and J gave up 2 bases, with 14 bases separating them. The CDR3 sequence is 15 residues long. In germline, CDR1 is LNHDA, CDR2 SQIVND (reference sequence). This CDR3 is CASSTTWMSNYGYTF. The CDR3 bases are TGTGCCAGTAGTACCACCTGGATGTCGAACTATGGCTACACCTTC.

The V and J genes are TRBV5-1 and TRBJ1-1; a possible D gene is TRBD1 (5 bases). Trimming took off 3 bases at V and 4 bases at J, with 13 bases between the two ends. Germline V lookup: CDR1 SGHRS, CDR2 YFSETQ. CDR3 length equals 14 residues. In DNA, the CDR3 is TGCGCCAGCAGCTCTGGCTCGGGGGGCACTGAAGCTTTCTTT. Encoded protein: CASSSGSGGTEAFF.

The V gene is TRBV20-1, the J gene TRBJ2-5, with a possible D match to TRBD1 (5 bases). CDR1 and CDR2 from the germline V gene are DFQATT and SNEGSKA (reference sequence). This CDR3 comprises 16 residues. Trimming stripped 0 bases from V and 1 base from J, with 15 bases between. The CDR3 region has the DNA TGCAGTGCTAGAGATCCCGAGACAGTCTTCCAAGAGACCCAGTACTTC. This translates into CSARDPETVFQETQYF.

This clonotype was seen only once. This sequence joins TRBV27 and TRBJ2-3; no clear D. The CDR3 is 13 residues long. The V gene lost 3 bases and the J gene lost 6 bases, with 10 bases spanning the gap. Per germline, CDR1 MNHEY and CDR2 SMNVEV (reference sequence). As DNA, the CDR3 is TGTGCCAGCAGTTTCCGCGCCCTGGATACGCAGTATTTT. It specifies CASSFRALDTQYF.

This clonotype is a singleton in its sample. This chain joins TRBV6-5 and TRBJ2-1; D is undetermined. Between the trimmed V and J ends, which lost 0 bases and 10 bases, there was a span of 16 bases. Per the germline V gene, CDR1 is MNHEY and CDR2 is SVGAGI. The CDR3 is made up of 15 amino acids. CDR3 loop: CASSYSSRSLGEQFF. In nucleotides, the CDR3 is TGTGCCAGCAGTTACTCCTCCCGCAGCCTAGGGGAGCAGTTCTTC.

This clonotype was seen ten or more times. One end of the junction does not line up with germline, which may come from a read error. DNA for the CDR3: TGTGCCAGCAGTCGCGACAGGGGTTTAGAGACCCAGTACTTC. Residues: CASSRDRGLETQYF. The chain couples TRBV4-1 to TRBJ2-5; 8 bases are a match to TRBD1. CDR1 MGHRA and CDR2 YSYEKL come from the germline V gene. CDR3 length equals 14 residues.